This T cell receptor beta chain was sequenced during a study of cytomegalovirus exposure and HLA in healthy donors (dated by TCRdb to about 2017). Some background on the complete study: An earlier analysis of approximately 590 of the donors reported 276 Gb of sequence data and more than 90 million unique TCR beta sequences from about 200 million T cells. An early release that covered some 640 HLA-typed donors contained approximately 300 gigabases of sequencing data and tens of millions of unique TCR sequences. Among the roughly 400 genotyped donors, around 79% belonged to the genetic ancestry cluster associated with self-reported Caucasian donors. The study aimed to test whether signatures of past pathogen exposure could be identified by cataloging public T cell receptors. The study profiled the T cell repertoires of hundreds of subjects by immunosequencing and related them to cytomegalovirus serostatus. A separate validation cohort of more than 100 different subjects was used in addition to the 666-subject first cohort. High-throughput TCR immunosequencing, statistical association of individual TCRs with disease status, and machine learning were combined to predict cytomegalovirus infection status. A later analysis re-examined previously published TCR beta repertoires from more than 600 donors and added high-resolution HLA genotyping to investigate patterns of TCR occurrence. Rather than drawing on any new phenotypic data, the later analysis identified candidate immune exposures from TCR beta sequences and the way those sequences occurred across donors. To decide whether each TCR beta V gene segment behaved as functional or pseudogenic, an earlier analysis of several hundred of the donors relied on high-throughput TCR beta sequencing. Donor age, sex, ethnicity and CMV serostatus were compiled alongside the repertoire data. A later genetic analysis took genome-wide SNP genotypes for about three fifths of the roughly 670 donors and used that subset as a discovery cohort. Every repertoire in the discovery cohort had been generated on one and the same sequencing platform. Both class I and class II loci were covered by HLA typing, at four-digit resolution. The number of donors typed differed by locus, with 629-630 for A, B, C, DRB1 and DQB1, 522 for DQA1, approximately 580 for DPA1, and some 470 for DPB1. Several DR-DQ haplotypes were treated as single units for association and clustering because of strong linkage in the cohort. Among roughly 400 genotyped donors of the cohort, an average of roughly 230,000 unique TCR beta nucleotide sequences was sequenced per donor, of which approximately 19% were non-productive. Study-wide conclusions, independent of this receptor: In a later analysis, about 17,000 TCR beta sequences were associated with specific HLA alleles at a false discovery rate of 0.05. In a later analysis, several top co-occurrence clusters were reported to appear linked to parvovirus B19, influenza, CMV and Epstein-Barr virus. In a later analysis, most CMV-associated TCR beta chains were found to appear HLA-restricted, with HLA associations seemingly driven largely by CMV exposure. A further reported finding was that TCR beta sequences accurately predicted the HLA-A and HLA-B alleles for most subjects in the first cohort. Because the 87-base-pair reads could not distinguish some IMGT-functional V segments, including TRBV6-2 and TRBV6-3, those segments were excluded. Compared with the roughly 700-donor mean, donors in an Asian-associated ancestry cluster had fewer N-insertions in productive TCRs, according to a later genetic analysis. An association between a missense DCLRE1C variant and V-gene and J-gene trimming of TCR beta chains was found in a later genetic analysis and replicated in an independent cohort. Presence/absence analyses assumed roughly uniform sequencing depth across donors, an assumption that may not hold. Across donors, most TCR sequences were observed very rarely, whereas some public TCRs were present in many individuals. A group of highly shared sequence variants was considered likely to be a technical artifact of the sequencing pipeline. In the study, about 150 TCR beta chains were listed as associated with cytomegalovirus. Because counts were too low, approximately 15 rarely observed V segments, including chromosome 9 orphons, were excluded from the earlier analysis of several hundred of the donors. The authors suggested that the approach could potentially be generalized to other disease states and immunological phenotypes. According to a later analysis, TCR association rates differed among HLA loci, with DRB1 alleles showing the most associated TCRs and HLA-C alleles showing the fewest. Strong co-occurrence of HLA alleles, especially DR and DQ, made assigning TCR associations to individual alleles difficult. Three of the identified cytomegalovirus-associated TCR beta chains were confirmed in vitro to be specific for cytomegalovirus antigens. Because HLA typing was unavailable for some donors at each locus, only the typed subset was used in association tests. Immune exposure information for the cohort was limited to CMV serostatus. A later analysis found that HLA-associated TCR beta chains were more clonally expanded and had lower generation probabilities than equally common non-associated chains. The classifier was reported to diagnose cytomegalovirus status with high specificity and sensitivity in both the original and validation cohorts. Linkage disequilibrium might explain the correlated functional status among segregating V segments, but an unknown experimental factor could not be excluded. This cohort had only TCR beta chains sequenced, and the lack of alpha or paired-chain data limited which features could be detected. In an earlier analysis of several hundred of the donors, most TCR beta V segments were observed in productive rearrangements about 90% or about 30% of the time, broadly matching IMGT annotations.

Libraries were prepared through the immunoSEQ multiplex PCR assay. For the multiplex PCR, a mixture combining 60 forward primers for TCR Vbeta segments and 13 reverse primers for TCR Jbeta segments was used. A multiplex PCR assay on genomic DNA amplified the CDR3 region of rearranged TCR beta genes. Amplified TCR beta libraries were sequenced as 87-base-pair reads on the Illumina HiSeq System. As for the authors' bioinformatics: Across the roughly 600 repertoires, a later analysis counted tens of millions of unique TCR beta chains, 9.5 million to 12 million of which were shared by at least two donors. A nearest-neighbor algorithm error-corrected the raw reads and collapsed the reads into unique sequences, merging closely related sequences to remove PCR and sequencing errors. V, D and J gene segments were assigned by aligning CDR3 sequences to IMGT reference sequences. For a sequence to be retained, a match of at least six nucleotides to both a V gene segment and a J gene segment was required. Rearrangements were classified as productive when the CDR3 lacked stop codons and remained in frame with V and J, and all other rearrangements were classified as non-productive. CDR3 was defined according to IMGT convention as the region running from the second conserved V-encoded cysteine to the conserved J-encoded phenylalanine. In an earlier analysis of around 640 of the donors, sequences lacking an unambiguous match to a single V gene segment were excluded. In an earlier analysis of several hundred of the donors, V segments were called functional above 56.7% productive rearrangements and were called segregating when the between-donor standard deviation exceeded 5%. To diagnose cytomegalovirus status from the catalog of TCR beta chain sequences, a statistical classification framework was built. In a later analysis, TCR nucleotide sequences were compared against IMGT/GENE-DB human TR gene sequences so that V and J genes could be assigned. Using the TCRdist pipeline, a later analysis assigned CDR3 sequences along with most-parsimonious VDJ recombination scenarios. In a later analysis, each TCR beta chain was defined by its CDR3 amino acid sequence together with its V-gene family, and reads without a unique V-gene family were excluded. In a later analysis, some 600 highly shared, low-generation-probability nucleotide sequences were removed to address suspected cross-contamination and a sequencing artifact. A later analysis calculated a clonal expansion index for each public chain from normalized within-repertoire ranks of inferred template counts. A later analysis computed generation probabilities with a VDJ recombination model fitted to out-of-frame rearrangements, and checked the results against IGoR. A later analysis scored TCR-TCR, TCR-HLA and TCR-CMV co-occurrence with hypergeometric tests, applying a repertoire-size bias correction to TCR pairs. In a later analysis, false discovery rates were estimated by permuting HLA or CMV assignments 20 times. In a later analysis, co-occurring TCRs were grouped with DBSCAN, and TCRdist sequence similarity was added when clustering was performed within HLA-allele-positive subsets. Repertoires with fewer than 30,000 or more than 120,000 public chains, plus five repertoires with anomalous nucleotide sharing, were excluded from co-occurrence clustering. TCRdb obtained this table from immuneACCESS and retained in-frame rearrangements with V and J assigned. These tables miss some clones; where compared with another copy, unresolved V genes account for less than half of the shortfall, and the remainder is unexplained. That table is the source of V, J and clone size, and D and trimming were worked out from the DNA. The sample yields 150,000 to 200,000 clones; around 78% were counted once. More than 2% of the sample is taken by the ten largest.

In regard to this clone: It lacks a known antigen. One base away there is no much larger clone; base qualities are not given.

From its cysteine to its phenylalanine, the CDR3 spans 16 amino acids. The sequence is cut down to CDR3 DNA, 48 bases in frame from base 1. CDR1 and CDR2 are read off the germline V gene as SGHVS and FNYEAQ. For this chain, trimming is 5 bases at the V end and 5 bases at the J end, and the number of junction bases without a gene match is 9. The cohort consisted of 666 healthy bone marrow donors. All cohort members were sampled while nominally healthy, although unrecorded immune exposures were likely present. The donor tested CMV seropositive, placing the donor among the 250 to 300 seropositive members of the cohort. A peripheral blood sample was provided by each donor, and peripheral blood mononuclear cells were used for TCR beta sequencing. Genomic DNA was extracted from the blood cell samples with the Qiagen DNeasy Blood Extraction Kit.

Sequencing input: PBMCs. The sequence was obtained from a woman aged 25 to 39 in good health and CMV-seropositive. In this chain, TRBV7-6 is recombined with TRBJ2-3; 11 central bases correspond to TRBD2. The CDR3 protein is CASSLFSGGALDTQYF. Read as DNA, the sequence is TGTGCCAGCAGCCTATTTAGCGGGGGGGCCTTAGATACGCAGTATTTT.